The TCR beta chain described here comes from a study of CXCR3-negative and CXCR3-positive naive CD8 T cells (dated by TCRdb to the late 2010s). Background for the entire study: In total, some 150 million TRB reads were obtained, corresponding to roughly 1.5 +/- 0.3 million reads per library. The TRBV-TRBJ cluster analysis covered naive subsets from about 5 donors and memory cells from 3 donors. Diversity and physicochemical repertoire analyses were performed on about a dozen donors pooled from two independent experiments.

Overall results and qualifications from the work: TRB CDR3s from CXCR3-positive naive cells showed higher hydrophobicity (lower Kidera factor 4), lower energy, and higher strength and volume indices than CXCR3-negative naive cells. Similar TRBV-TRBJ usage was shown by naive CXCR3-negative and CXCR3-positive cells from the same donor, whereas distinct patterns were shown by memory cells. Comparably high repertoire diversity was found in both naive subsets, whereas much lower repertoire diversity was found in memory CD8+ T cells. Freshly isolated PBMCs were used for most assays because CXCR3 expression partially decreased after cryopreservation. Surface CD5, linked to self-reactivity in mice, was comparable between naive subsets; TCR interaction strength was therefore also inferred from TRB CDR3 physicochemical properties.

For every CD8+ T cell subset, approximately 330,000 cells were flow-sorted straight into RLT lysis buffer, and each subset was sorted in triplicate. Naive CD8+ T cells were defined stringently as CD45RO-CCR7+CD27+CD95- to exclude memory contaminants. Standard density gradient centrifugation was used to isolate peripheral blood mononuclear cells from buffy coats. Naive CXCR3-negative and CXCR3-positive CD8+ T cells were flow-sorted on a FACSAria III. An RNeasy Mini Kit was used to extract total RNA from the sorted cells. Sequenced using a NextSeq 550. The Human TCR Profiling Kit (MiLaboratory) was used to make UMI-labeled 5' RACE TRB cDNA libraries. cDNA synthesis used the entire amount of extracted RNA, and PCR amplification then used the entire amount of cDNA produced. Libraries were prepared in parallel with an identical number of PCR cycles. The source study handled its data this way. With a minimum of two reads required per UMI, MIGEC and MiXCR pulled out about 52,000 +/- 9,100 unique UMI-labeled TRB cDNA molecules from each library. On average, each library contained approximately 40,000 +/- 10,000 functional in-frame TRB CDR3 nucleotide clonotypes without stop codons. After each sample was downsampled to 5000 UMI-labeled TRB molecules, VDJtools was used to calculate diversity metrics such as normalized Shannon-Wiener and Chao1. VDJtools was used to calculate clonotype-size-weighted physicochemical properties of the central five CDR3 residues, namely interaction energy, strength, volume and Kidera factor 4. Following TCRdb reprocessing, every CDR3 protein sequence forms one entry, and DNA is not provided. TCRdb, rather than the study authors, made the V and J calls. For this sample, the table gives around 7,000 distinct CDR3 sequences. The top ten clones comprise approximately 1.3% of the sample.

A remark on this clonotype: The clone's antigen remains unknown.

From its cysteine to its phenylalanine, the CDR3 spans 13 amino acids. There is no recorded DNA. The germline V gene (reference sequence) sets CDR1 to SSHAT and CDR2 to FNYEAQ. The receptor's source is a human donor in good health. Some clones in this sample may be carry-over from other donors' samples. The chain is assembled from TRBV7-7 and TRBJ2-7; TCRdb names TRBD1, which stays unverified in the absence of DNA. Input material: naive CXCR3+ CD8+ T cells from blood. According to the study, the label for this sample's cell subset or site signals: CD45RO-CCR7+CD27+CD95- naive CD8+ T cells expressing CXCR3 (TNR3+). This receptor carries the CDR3 CASSLDSGGEQYF.